This T cell receptor (beta chain) was recorded in a study of CD8+ T cells in alopecia areata. Study-level information: Tofacitinib treatment spanned 6 to 18 months, with 6 months off drug afterward. Study-level points and caveats: For lesional scalp, especially alopecia totalis/universalis, clonality was higher than in normal scalp. Although TCR sharing was seen in mice, sharing across patients was less clear, possibly for HLA-related reasons.

Extracted RNA was reverse transcribed, and the resulting cDNA served as sequencing template. TCRdb's table, derived via immunoSEQ multiplex PCR, lists solely in-frame clones and lacks some. This sample carries about 200,000 clones, roughly 70% of them seen once, and the ten largest clones take about 1.3%. Noted treatment: oral pan-JAK inhibitor, 5-10 mg twice daily. Lesional scalp tissue (obtained by punch biopsy) and peripheral blood were collected from alopecia areata patients. Regarding this clone: Its antigen is unknown.

Germline V gene data show CDR1 as SGHTA and CDR2 as FQGNSA. The CDR3 totals 15 residues. After removal of 5 bases from V and 4 bases from J, the junction contained 10 bases not matched to a gene. The sample consisted of CD4+ T cells sorted from blood, taken between weeks 49 and 50, from a patient treated with tofacitinib. The clonotype originates from a human donor with alopecia areata. The chain employs TRBV7-2 and TRBJ2-5, with 7 bases that match TRBD2. The CDR3: CASSATGTTGETQYF. As DNA, the CDR3 is TGTGCCAGCAGCGCGACTGGGACTACCGGAGAGACCCAGTACTTC.